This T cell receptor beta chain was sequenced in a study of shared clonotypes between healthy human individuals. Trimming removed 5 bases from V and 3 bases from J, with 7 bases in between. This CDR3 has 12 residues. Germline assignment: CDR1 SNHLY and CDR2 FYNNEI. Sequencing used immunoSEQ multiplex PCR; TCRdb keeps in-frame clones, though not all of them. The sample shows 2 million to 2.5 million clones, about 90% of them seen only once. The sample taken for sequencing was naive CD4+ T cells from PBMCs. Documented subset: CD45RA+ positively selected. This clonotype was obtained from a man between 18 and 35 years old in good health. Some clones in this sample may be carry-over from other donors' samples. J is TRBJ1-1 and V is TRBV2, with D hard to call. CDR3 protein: CASSYSYTEAFF. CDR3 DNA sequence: TGTGCCAGCAGTTACTCTTACACTGAAGCTTTCTTT.